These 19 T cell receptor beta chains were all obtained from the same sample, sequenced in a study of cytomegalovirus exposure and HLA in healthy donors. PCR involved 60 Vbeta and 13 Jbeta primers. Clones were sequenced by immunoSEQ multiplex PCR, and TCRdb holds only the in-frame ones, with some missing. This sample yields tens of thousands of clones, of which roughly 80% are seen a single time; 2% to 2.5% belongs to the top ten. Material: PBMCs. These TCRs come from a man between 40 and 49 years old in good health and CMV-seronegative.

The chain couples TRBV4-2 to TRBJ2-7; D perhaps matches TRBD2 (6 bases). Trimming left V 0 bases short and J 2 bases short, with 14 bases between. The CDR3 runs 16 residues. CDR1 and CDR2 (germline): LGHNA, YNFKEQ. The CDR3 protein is CASSQDLVGGTYEQYF. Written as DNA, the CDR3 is TGTGCCAGCAGCCAAGATCTAGTGGGGGGAACCTACGAGCAGTACTTC.

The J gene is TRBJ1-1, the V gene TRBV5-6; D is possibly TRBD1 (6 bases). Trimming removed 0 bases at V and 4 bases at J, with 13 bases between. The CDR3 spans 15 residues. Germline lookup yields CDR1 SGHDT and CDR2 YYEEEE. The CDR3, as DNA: TGTGCCAGCAGCTTGGTGGGGGGGGCTCCCACTGAAGCTTTCTTT. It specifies CASSLVGGAPTEAFF.

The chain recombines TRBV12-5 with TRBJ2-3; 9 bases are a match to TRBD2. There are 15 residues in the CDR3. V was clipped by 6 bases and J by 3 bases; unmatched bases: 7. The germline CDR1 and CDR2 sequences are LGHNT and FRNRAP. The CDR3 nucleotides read TGTGCTAGTGGGTTTAGCGGGAGACGGACAGATACGCAGTATTTT. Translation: CASGFSGRRTDTQYF.

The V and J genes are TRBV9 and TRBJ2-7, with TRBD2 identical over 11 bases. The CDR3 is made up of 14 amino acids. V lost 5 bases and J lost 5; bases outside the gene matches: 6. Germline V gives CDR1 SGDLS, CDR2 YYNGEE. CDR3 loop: CASSTSGRWDEQYF. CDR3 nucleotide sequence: TGTGCCAGCAGTACTAGCGGGAGATGGGACGAGCAGTACTTC.

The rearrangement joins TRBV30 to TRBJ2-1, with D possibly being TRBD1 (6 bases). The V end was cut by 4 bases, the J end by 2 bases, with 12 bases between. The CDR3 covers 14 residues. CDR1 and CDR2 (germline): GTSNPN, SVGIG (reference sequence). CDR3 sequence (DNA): TGTGCCTGGACTTACGGGACAACCTACAATGAGCAGTTCTTC. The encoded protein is CAWTYGTTYNEQFF.

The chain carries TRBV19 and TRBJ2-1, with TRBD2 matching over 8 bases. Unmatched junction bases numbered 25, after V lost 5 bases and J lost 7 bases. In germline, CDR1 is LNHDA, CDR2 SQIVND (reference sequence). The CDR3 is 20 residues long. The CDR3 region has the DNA TGTGCCAGTAGTTCCGAGTCGGGGCGCGGTAGCGGGGTTTTTCAGAATGAGCAGTTCTTC. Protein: CASSSESGRGSGVFQNEQFF.

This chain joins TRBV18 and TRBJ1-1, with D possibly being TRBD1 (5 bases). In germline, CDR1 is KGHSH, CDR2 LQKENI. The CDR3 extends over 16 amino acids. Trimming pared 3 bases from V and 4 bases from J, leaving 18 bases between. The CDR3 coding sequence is TGTGCCAGCTCACCGTCTCCAGGGCAGGTCGGCACTGAAGCTTTCTTT. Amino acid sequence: CASSPSPGQVGTEAFF. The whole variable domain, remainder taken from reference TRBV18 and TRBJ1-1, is NAGVMQNPRHLVRRRGQEARLRCSPMKGHSHVYWYRQLPEEGLKFMVYLQKENIIDESGMPKERFSAEFPKEGPSILRIQQVVRGDSAAYFCASSPSPGQVGTEAFFGQGTRLTVV.

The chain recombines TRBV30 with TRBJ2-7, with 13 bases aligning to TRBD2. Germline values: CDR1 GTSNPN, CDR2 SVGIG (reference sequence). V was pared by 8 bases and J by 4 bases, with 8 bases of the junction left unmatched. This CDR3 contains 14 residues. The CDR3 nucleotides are TGTGCCGGGACGACTAGCGGGAGGTTTTACGAGCAGTACTTC. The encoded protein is CAGTTSGRFYEQYF. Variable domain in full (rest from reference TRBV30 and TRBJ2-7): SQTIHQWPATLVQPVGSPLSLECTVEGTSNPNLYWYRQAAGRGLQLLFYSVGIGQISSEVPQNLSASRPQDRQFILSSKKLLLSDSGFYLCAGTTSGRFYEQYFGPGTRLTVT.

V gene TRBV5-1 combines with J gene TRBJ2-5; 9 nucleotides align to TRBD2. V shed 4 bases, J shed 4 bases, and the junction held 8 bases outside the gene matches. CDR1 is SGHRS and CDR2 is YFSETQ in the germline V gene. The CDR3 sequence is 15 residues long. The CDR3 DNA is TGCGCCAGCAGCCCGCCGGGAGCGGGGGGAGAGACCCAGTACTTC. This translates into CASSPPGAGGETQYF.

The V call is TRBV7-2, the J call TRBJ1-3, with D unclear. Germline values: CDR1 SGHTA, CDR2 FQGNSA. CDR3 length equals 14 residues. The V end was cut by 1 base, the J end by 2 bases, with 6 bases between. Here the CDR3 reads CASSLGSAGNTIYF. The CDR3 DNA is TGTGCCAGCAGCTTAGGCAGCGCTGGAAACACCATATATTTT.

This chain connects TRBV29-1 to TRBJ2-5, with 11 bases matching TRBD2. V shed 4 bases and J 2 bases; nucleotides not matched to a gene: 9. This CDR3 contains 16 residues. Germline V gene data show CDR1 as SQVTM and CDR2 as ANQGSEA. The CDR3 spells CSVAGATSGNQETQYF. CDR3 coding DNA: TGCAGCGTTGCGGGCGCGACTAGCGGGAATCAAGAGACCCAGTACTTC.

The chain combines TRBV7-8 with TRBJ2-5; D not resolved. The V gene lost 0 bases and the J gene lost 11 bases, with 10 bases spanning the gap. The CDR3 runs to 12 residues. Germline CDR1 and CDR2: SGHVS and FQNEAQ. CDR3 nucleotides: TGTGCCAGCAGCTTAGCCCTGGCGGTACAGTACTTC. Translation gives CASSLALAVQYF.

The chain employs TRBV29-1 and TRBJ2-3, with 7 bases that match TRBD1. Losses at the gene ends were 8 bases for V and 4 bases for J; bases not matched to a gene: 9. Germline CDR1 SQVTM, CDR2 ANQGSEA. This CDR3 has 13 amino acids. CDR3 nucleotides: TGCAGCCTTACAGGGGATATGGCAGATACGCAGTATTTT. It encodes CSLTGDMADTQYF.

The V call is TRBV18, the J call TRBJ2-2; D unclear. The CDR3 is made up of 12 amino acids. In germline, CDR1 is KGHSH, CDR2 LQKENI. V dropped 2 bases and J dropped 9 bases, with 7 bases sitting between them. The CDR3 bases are TGTGCCAGCTCACCATTTTCAAGGGAGCTGTTTTTT. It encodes CASSPFSRELFF.

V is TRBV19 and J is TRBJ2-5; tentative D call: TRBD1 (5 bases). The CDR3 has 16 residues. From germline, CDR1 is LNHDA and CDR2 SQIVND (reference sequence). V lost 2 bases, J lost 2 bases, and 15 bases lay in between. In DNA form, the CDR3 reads TGTGCCAGTAGTATACTAGGGGTAGCCAAACAAGAGACCCAGTACTTC. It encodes CASSILGVAKQETQYF.

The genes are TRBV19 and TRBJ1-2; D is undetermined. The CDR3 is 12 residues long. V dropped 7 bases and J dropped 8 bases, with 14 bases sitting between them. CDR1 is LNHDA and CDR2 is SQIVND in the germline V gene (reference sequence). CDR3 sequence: CASTEGGGGYTF. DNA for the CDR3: TGTGCCAGTACGGAAGGCGGAGGGGGCTACACCTTC.

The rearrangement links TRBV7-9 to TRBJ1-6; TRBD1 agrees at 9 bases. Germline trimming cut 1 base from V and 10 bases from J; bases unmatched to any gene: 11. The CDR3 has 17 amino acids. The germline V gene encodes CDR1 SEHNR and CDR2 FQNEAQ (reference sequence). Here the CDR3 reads CASSLDNRGRVGSPLHF. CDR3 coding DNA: TGTGCCAGCAGCTTAGACAACAGGGGGCGCGTCGGGTCACCCCTCCACTTT.

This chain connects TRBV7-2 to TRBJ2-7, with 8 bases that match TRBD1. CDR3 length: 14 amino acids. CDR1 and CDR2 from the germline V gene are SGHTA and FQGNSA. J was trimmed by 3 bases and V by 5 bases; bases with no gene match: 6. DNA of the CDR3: TGTGCCAGCAGCATAGACAGGGGTGGCTACGAGCAGTACTTC. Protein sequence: CASSIDRGGYEQYF.

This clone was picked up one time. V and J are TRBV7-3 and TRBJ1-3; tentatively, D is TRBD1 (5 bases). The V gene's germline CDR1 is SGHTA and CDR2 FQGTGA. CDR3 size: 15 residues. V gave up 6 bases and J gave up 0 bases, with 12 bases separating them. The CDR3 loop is CASSLDSVSGNTIYF. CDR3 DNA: TGTGCCAGCAGTCTCGACAGCGTCTCTGGAAACACCATATATTTT.